This entry concerns a single TCR beta chain. The antigen is undetermined. The data stem from a study of cytomegalovirus exposure and HLA in healthy donors. General study points: HLA alleles were associated with 17,000 or so TCR beta sequences in a later analysis at 0.05 false discovery rate. What TCR beta sequences reportedly achieved was accurate prediction of HLA-A and HLA-B alleles in most subjects. Presence/absence analyses assumed roughly uniform sequencing depth across donors, which may not hold.

The PCR made use of 60 Vbeta and 13 Jbeta primers. Data came from immunoSEQ multiplex PCR; TCRdb stores just in-frame clones and leaves some out. The profile covers around 100,000 clones, with about 86% appearing a single time and approximately 3.9% taken by the ten largest. Trimming removed 1 base at V and 2 bases at J, with 8 bases between. The germline V gene encodes CDR1 MGHDK and CDR2 SYGVNS. The CDR3 has 14 residues. The study sampled nominally healthy donors, though unrecorded immune exposures were likely. The chain carries TRBV25-1 and TRBJ1-2; TRBD1 might be the D (5 bases). The receptor comes from an older woman in good health and CMV-seropositive. Sequencing used PBMCs. The CDR3 nucleotides read TGTGCCAGCAGTGAATTTAGGGGAAACTATGGCTACACCTTC. It codes for CASSEFRGNYGYTF.